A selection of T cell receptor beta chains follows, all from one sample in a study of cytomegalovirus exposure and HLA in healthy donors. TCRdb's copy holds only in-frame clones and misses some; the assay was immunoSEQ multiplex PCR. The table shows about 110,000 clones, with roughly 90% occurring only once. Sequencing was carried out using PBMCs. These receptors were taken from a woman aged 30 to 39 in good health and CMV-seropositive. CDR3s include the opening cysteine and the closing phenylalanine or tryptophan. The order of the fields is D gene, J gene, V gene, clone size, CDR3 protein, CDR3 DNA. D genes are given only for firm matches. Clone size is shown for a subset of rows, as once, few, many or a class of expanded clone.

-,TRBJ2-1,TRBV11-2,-,CASSPTDRNNEQFF,TGTGCCAGCAGCCCTACCGACAGAAACAATGAGCAGTTCTTC
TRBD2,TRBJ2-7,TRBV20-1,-,CSGSGRHEQYF,TGCAGTGGTAGCGGGAGGCACGAGCAGTACTTC
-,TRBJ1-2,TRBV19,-,CASSIDFNYGYTF,TGTGCCAGTAGTATAGACTTCAACTATGGCTACACCTTC
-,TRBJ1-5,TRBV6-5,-,CASSHGTSGGQPQHF,TGTGCCAGCAGTCACGGGACCTCGGGGGGGCAGCCCCAGCATTTT
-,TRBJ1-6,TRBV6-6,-,CASSYAPETDHSPLHF,TGTGCCAGCAGTTACGCCCCAGAGACAGACCATTCACCCCTCCACTTT
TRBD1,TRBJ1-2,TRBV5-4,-,CASSGWTGNYGYTF,TGTGCCAGCAGCGGTTGGACAGGCAACTATGGCTACACCTTC
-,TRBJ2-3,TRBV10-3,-,CAISESRGADTQYF,TGTGCCATCAGTGAGTCCCGGGGAGCAGATACGCAGTATTTT
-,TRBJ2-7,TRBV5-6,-,CASSLGDEQYF,TGTGCCAGCAGCTTGGGAGACGAGCAGTACTTC
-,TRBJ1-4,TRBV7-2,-,CASSFGGTEKLFF,TGTGCCAGCAGCTTCGGGGGAACCGAAAAACTGTTTTTT
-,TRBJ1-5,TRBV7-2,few,CASSLGQGSQPQHF,TGTGCCAGCAGCTTAGGCCAGGGGAGTCAGCCCCAGCATTTT
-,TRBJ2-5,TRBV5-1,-,CASSLAGPRETQYF,TGCGCCAGCAGCTTGGCCGGCCCGAGGGAGACCCAGTACTTC
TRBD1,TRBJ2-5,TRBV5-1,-,CASRLTGGETQYF,TGCGCCAGCAGGCTGACAGGGGGCGAGACCCAGTACTTC
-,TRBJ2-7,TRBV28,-,CASSLAAGVAASYEQYF,TGTGCCAGCAGTTTGGCGGCCGGGGTGGCGGCTTCCTACGAGCAGTACTTC
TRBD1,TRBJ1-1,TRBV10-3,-,CAISDPTGGASRGTEAFF,TGTGCCATCAGTGACCCAACAGGGGGCGCGTCGAGGGGCACTGAAGCTTTCTTT
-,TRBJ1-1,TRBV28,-,CASGHMGGAFF,TGTGCCAGCGGCCACATGGGGGGAGCTTTCTTT
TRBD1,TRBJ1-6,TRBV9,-,CASRSGGSYNSPLHF,TGTGCCAGCAGGTCAGGGGGCTCCTATAATTCACCCCTCCACTTT
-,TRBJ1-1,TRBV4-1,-,CASSLHGLNTEAFF,TGCGCCAGCAGCCTCCATGGGCTGAACACTGAAGCTTTCTTT
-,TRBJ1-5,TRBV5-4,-,CASSTNPGVDQPQHF,TGTGCCAGCAGCACAAACCCAGGGGTGGATCAGCCCCAGCATTTT
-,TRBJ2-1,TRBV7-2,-,CASSPRIASPYNEQFF,TGTGCCAGCAGCCCAAGGATCGCTAGTCCCTACAATGAGCAGTTCTTC
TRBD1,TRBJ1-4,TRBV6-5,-,CASSTAGGTNEKLFF,TGTGCCAGCAGTACGGCAGGGGGAACTAATGAAAAACTGTTTTTT
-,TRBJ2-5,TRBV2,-,CASNGVGIGAQYF,TGTGCCAGCAATGGCGTCGGGATCGGGGCCCAGTACTTC
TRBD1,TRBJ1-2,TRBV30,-,CAWRRDSLYGYTF,TGTGCCTGGAGGCGGGACAGCCTCTATGGCTACACCTTC
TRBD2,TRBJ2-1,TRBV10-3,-,CAISEIQTSGKDEQFF,TGTGCCATCAGTGAAATTCAGACTAGCGGGAAAGATGAGCAGTTCTTC
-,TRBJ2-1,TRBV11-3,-,CASSLASGTNEQFF,TGTGCCAGCAGCTTAGCTTCAGGGACTAATGAGCAGTTCTTC
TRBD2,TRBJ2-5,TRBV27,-,CASSPTRRGGLAGKETQYF,TGTGCCAGCAGCCCAACTAGGCGCGGGGGACTAGCGGGGAAAGAGACCCAGTACTTC
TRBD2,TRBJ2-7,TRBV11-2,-,CASSFRTSPTSIRRQYF,TGTGCCAGCAGTTTCCGGACTAGCCCAACGTCTATACGAAGACAGTACTTC
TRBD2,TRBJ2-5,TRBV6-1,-,CASSVRLRLAGDSETQYF,TGTGCCAGCAGTGTTCGATTAAGACTTGCGGGGGACTCCGAGACCCAGTACTTC
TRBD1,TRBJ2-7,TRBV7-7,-,CASSFGTGSEQYF,TGTGCTAGCAGCTTTGGGACAGGAAGCGAGCAGTACTTC
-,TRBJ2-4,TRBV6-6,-,CASSYSRQALIQYF,TGTGCCAGCAGTTACTCGAGACAGGCGCTCATTCAGTACTTC
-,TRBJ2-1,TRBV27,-,CASSYSLPLKVDEQFF,TGTGCCAGCAGTTACTCCCTTCCCCTAAAAGTAGATGAGCAGTTCTTC
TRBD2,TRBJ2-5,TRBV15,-,CATSTGGGSETQYF,TGTGCCACCAGCACGGGGGGAGGGAGCGAGACCCAGTACTTC
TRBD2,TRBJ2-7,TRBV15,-,CATSSLSGVSYEQYF,TGTGCCACCAGCAGCCTTAGCGGGGTCTCCTACGAGCAGTACTTC
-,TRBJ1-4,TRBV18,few,CASTRGAGEKLFF,TGTGCCAGCACCAGGGGAGCAGGAGAAAAACTGTTTTTT
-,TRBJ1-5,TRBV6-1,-,CASSEGNFKARVRRVNQPQHF,TGTGCCAGCAGTGAAGGGAATTTCAAGGCGAGGGTAAGAAGGGTCAATCAGCCCCAGCATTTT
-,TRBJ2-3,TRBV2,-,CASRPQGADTQYF,TGTGCCAGCAGACCCCAGGGTGCAGATACGCAGTATTTT
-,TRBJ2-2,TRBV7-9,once,CASTPPGGSLLGELFF,TGTGCCAGCACCCCCCCTGGAGGCTCGCTCCTCGGGGAGCTGTTTTTT
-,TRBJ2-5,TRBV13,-,CASSLRDSYQETQYF,TGTGCCAGCAGCTTGCGCGACTCCTACCAAGAGACCCAGTACTTC
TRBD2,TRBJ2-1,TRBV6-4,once,CASSEPGGRAWNEQFF,TGTGCCAGCAGTGAGCCCGGAGGGAGGGCCTGGAATGAGCAGTTCTTC
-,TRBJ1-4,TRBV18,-,CASSPEDRWNEKLFF,TGTGCCAGCTCACCAGAGGACAGATGGAATGAAAAACTGTTTTTT
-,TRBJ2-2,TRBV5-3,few,CARSLAERGEPQSAGELFF,TGTGCCAGAAGCTTGGCCGAACGAGGAGAACCCCAAAGCGCCGGGGAGCTGTTTTTT
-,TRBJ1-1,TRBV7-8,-,CASSLGPGAEAFF,TGTGCCAGCAGCTTAGGGCCAGGGGCTGAAGCTTTCTTT
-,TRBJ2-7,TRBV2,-,CASSRRELSSYEQYF,TGTGCCAGCAGTCGTCGGGAGCTTTCCTCCTACGAGCAGTACTTC
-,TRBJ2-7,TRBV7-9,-,CASSLGVYEQYF,TGTGCCAGCAGCTTAGGAGTTTACGAGCAGTACTTC
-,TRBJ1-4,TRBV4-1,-,CASSQPGMNEKLFF,TGCGCCAGCAGCCAACCAGGGATGAATGAAAAACTGTTTTTT
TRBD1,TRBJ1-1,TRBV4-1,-,CASRRPGGHDTEAFF,TGCGCCAGCAGACGACCAGGGGGCCATGACACTGAAGCTTTCTTT
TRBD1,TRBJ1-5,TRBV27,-,CASKRQGSDQPQHF,TGTGCCAGCAAAAGACAGGGATCGGATCAGCCCCAGCATTTT
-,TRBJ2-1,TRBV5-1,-,CASSLGLTGVSNEQFF,TGCGCCAGCAGCTTGGGCCTAACGGGAGTGTCCAATGAGCAGTTCTTC